The present T cell receptor (beta chain) was sequenced within a study of cytomegalovirus exposure and HLA in healthy donors. Turning to the study itself: Of around 400 genotyped donors, roughly 81% grouped in the Caucasian-associated ancestry cluster.

It was with 60 Vbeta and 13 Jbeta primers that the PCR ran. The protocol was immunoSEQ multiplex PCR, while the TCRdb copy is restricted to in-frame clones and leaves out a portion. This sample has about 190,000 clones, with more than 75% found just once. Points on this clone: The antigen is unknown.

V was trimmed by 6 bases and J by 1 base, leaving 13 bases between them. Germline V gene lookup returns CDR1 MDHEN and CDR2 SYDVKM. The CDR3 has 14 residues. Study outcomes and limitations: It was about 180 TCR beta chains that were listed as cytomegalovirus-associated.

The V and J genes are TRBV28 and TRBJ2-7; perhaps TRBD1 as D (6 bases). The source is a man aged 30-40 years in good health and CMV-seronegative. What was sequenced was PBMCs. The CDR3 is CASRPGQLSYEQYF. CDR3 bases: TGTGCCAGCAGGCCGGGACAACTATCCTACGAGCAGTACTTC.